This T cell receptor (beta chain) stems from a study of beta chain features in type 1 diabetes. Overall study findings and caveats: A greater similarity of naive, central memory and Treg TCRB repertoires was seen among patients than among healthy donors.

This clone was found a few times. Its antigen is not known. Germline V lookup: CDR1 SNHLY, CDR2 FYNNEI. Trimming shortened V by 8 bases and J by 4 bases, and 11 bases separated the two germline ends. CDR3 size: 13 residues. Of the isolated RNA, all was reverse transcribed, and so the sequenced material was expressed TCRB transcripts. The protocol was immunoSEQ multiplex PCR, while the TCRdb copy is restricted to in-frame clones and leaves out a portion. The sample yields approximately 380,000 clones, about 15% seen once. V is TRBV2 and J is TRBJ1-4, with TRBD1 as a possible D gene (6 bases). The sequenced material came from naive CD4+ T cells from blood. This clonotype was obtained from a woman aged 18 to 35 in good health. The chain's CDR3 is CASGRTDNEKLFF. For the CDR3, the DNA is TGTGCCAGCGGTAGGACAGATAATGAAAAACTGTTTTTT.